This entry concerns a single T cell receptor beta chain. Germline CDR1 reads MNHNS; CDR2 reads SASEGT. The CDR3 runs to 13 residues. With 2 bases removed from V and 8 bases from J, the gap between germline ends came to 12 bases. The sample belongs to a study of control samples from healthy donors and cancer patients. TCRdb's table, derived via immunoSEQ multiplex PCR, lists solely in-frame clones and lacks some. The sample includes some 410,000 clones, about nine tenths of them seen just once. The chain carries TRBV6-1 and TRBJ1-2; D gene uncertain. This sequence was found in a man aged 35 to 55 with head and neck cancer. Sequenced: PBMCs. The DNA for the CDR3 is TGTGCCAGCAGTGAACGAGCATATGACGGCTACACCTTC. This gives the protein CASSERAYDGYTF.